The clone carrying this T cell receptor beta chain was detected a few times. Unique molecular identifiers were in the cDNA, with template-switch universal primer binding. TCRdb re-called the 5' RACE reads through MiXCR, storing one row per CDR3 protein. This sample has 700,000 or so distinct CDR3 sequences, with over 20% found just once. These data originate in a study of identical twins. The CDR3 has 14 amino acids. Trimming cost V 4 bases and J 3 bases, with 10 bases left between them. Germline V gene lookup returns CDR1 SGDLS and CDR2 YYNGEE. The same specimen was also included in a second study, on T cells expressing NK-cell markers.

The sequenced material came from PBMCs. This chain links TRBV9 with TRBJ2-2; D unclear. This receptor was identified in a woman between 18 and 30 years old in good health. The CDR3 is CASSPSTDTGELFF. CDR3 sequence (DNA): TGTGCCAGCAGCCCCTCGACGGACACCGGGGAGCTGTTTTTT.